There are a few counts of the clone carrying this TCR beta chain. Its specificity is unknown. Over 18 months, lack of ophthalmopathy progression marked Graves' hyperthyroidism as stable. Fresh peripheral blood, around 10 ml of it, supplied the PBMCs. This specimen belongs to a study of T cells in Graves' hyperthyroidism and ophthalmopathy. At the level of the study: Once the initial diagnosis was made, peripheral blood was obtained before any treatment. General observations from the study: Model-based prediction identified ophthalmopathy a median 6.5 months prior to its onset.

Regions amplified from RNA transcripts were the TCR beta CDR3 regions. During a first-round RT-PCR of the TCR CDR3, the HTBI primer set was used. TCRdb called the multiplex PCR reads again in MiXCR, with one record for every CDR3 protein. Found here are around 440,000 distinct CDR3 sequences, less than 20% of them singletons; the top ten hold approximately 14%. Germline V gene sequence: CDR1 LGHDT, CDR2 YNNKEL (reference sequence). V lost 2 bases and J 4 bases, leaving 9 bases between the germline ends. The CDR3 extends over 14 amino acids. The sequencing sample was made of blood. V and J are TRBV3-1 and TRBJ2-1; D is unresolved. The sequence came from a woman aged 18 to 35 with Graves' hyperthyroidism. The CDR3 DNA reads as TGTGCCAGCAGCCAATCGGACGGTTACAATGAGCAGTTCTTC. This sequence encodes CASSQSDGYNEQFF.